This TCR beta chain was profiled in a study of vaccination and CD4 T cells after COVID-19. A note on this clonotype: The antigen is not known.

The treatment: roughly nine-day PBMC culture with coronavirus spike peptide pools or control peptides (ViraFEST assay). One should note that the unexposed donor's CD4+ T cells were collected before the COVID-19 pandemic (2011-2018). From germline, CDR1 is MNHEY and CDR2 SVGEGT. Trimming removed 7 bases at V and 0 bases at J, with 11 bases between. The CDR3 extends over 14 amino acids. With the Oncomine TCR Beta short-read assay, DNA from cultured CD4+ T cells was sequenced. TCRdb re-derived calls from the PCR reads in MiXCR, one entry per CDR3 protein. This repertoire shows 8,000 to 9,500 distinct CDR3 sequences, about 50% found once; its top ten account for about a tenth.

The chain employs TRBV6-2 or TRBV6-3 and TRBJ2-3, with unresolved D. The material sequenced was CD4+ T cells from blood, cultured in vitro. The receptor comes from a human donor in good health. The CDR3 coding sequence is TGTGCCAGCACTCCGGATCTAAGCACAGATACGCAGTATTTT. Translating it yields CASTPDLSTDTQYF.